This is a list of T cell receptor beta chains from one sample in a study of tumour-infiltrating T cells in Burkitt lymphoma. TCRdb's copy holds only in-frame clones and misses some; the assay was immunoSEQ multiplex PCR. The sample consists of 11,000 to 15,000 clones, approximately 30% of them appearing once. Sequences were obtained from tumor tissue. These receptors were collected from a human donor with diffuse large B-cell lymphoma. CDR3s include the opening cysteine and the closing phenylalanine or tryptophan. A D gene is named only where the DNA matches it firmly. The size field is filled for only some rows; it gives once, few, many or a size class.

clone_size,j_call,d_call,v_call,cdr3_nt,cdr3_aa
-,TRBJ2-1,-,TRBV9,TGTGCCAGCAGCGTAGGACCTCTTGCCAATGAGCAGTTCTTC,CASSVGPLANEQFF
-,TRBJ2-2,-,TRBV4-1,TGCGCCAGCAGCCCTGCCCGAGTCCGGGAGCTGTTTTTT,CASSPARVRELFF
few,TRBJ2-1,-,TRBV2,TGTGCCAGCAGTGACTTTGATGAGCAGTTCTTC,CASSDFDEQFF
-,TRBJ2-5,-,TRBV29-1,TGCAGCGTTGTTGGGCAACCCGGCGGGGAGACCCAGTACTTC,CSVVGQPGGETQYF
-,TRBJ2-3,-,TRBV7-2,TGTGCCAGCAGCCTCCGGCGGGGAGGCACAGATACGCAGTATTTT,CASSLRRGGTDTQYF
few,TRBJ1-5,-,TRBV29-1,TGCAGCGTAGCAAGTAGCAATCAGCCCCAGCATTTT,CSVASSNQPQHF
-,TRBJ2-1,TRBD2,TRBV7-8,TGTGCCAGCTACCACCGCCTAGCGGAAAACAATGAGCAGTTCTTC,CASYHRLAENNEQFF
few,TRBJ2-7,TRBD2,TRBV29-1,TGCAGCCCCTGCACACTAGCGGGGAACTACGAGCAGTACTTC,CSPCTLAGNYEQYF
-,TRBJ2-1,-,TRBV9,TGTGCCAGCAGCGTAAGTGGGAAGGATGAGCAGTTCTTC,CASSVSGKDEQFF
few,TRBJ1-4,TRBD1,TRBV11-2,TGTGCCAGCAGTCCCGACAGGGGAAGGGAAAAACTGTTTTTT,CASSPDRGREKLFF
-,TRBJ2-7,-,TRBV28,TGTGCCAGCAGTCCACCAGGGACCTACGAGCAGTACTTC,CASSPPGTYEQYF
-,TRBJ1-4,-,TRBV15,TGTGCCACCAGCAGAGATCCGGGTACTAATGAAAAACTGTTTTTT,CATSRDPGTNEKLFF
-,TRBJ2-3,TRBD2,TRBV4-2,TGTGCCAGCAGCCAAGTACGGACTAGCGGCGATACGCAGTATTTT,CASSQVRTSGDTQYF
-,TRBJ1-2,TRBD1,TRBV9,TGTGCCAGCAGCGAAACTGGGACAGGGGGCTATGGCTACACCTTC,CASSETGTGGYGYTF
-,TRBJ2-7,-,TRBV7-6,TGTGCCAGCAGCTTAGCACAGGCTGACTACGAGCAGTACTTC,CASSLAQADYEQYF
once,TRBJ1-5,-,TRBV27,TGTGCCAGCAGTTTGGGACTAAACAATCAGCCCCAGCATTTT,CASSLGLNNQPQHF
-,TRBJ1-4,-,TRBV6-1,TGTGCCAGCACCCGGGCGGGCGGAAGGGATGAAAAACTGTTTTTT,CASTRAGGRDEKLFF
few,TRBJ1-1,-,TRBV7-9,TGTGCCAGCAGGGGGACCGTGGTCTTCACTGAAGCTTTCTTT,CASRGTVVFTEAFF
few,TRBJ2-2,-,TRBV6-6,TGTGCCAGCAGCCCGGAGGCAGGGGTGGGCGGGGAGCTGTTTTTT,CASSPEAGVGGELFF
-,TRBJ2-5,-,TRBV7-9,TGTGCCAGCAGCCCAGGGTGGGGTGAAGAGACCCAGTACTTC,CASSPGWGEETQYF
-,TRBJ2-2,-,TRBV19,TGTGCCAGTAGTATTATTGGTAATGGAGCCGGGGAGCTGTTTTTT,CASSIIGNGAGELFF
-,TRBJ2-1,-,TRBV20-1,TGCAGTGCTAGTAAGATTTGGCAGTTCTTC,CSASKIWQFF
few,TRBJ1-5,-,TRBV28,TGTGCCAGCAGCCCTAAACAGGTTGGCAATCAGCCCCAGCATTTT,CASSPKQVGNQPQHF
-,TRBJ2-1,TRBD2,TRBV28,TGTGCCAGCAGTCCCAGACTAGCGGGAGTGCATGAGCAGTTCTTC,CASSPRLAGVHEQFF
-,TRBJ2-1,-,TRBV27,TGTGCCAGCAGTATACAGGGCAATGAGCAGTTCTTC,CASSIQGNEQFF
-,TRBJ2-2,-,TRBV9,TGTGCCAGCAGCGTGTCCGGGGAGCTGTTTTTT,CASSVSGELFF
few,TRBJ2-7,TRBD2,TRBV4-2,TGTGCCAGCAGCTCAACTAGCGGGCGCTCCTACGAGCAGTACTTC,CASSSTSGRSYEQYF
-,TRBJ1-1,-,TRBV6-5,TGTGCCAGCAGTTCGGCTTGGGGGTCTGAAGCTTTCTTT,CASSSAWGSEAFF
-,TRBJ2-5,TRBD1,TRBV9,TGTGCCAGCAATGCCGGGACAGGGGGCAAAGAGACCCAGTACTTC,CASNAGTGGKETQYF
-,TRBJ2-3,TRBD2,TRBV9,TGTGCCAGCGACGGAAGAGCGGGCCAGCGGGGAGATACGCAGTATTTT,CASDGRAGQRGDTQYF
-,TRBJ2-7,TRBD1,TRBV5-5,TGTGCCAGCAGCTTGGGGGGACAGGGTGACGAGCAGTACTTC,CASSLGGQGDEQYF
-,TRBJ2-2,TRBD2,TRBV30,TGTGCCTGGAGTGCTCCAAAAAGCGGGAGGCCTCCGAACACCGGGGAGCTGTTTTTT,CAWSAPKSGRPPNTGELFF